These 10 T cell receptor beta chains were sequenced from one sample in a study of cytomegalovirus exposure and HLA in healthy donors (dated by TCRdb to about 2017). The library was produced with the immunoSEQ multiplex PCR assay. For the multiplex PCR, a mixture combining 60 forward primers for TCR Vbeta segments and 13 reverse primers for TCR Jbeta segments was used. TCRdb stores this immuneACCESS table with in-frame sequences only. Part of the clones is absent; in the studies checked, under half of the shortfall reflects unresolved V genes, and no reason is known for the rest. This sample comprises 200,000 to 250,000 clones, 85% of them detected only once. About 0.25% of the sample rests with the top ten. The sample taken for sequencing was PBMCs. These receptors were taken from a girl aged 2 to 9 in good health and CMV-seronegative.

This chain uses TRBV10-3 with TRBJ2-7, with 9 bases that match TRBD2. The CDR3 sequence is 14 residues long. CDR1 ENHRY and CDR2 SYGVKD come from the germline V gene. Germline trimming cut 7 bases from V and 3 bases from J; bases unmatched to any gene: 7. CDR3 in amino acids: CAINPGTSSYEQYF. The CDR3, as DNA: TGTGCCATCAACCCCGGGACTAGCAGCTACGAGCAGTACTTC.

This clone was counted once. The rearrangement uses TRBV30 and TRBJ1-4, with 8 bases fitting TRBD1. In germline, CDR1 is GTSNPN, CDR2 SVGIG (reference sequence). CDR3 size: 11 residues. CDR3 region: CGTGRNEKLFF. Written as DNA, the CDR3 is TGTGGGACAGGGAGGAATGAAAAACTGTTTTTT.

The rearrangement uses TRBV6-5 and TRBJ2-7; D not certain. Trimming removed 6 bases from V and 2 bases from J, with 11 bases in between. CDR3 length: 13 amino acids. Germline V gene data show CDR1 as MNHEY and CDR2 as SVGAGI. CDR3 DNA sequence: TGTGCCAGCAGGTTGGCAGGTCCCTACGAGCAGTACTTC. It specifies CASRLAGPYEQYF.

This clone has a single count. V usage is TRBV9 and J usage is TRBJ2-3; 14 bases are a match to TRBD2. The V and J ends lost 2 bases and 3 bases, in that order; junction bases with no gene match: 2. The germline V gene encodes CDR1 SGDLS and CDR2 YYNGEE. The CDR3 spans 16 residues. The CDR3 DNA sequence: TGTGCCAGCAGCGTCCGACTAGCGGGGGGGACAGATACGCAGTATTTT. It codes for CASSVRLAGGTDTQYF.

V usage is TRBV29-1 and J usage is TRBJ1-1, with 8 bases aligning to TRBD1. This CDR3 region has 14 residues. Germline assignment: CDR1 SQVTM and CDR2 ANQGSEA. V lost 6 bases, J lost 1 base, and 7 bases stayed unmatched. DNA of the CDR3: TGCAGCGTGGGCGCAGGGGGCAGGAACACTGAAGCTTTCTTT. It specifies CSVGAGGRNTEAFF. Full variable domain (remainder filled in from reference TRBV29-1 and TRBJ1-1): SAVISQKPSRDICQRGTSLTIQCQVDSQVTMMFWYRQQPGQSLTLIATANQGSEATYESGFVIDKFPISRPNLTFSTLTVSNMSPEDSSIYLCSVGAGGRNTEAFFGQGTRLTVV.

V usage is TRBV19 and J usage is TRBJ2-7, with 8 bases aligning to TRBD1. CDR3 length: 16 amino acids. The V segment lost 2 bases and the J segment 0 bases; nucleotides outside the gene matches: 6. Germline V gives CDR1 LNHDA, CDR2 SQIVND (reference sequence). CDR3 nucleotides: TGTGCCAGTAGTATACAGGGGGCGACACCCTCCTACGAGCAGTACTTC. Protein product: CASSIQGATPSYEQYF.

V usage is TRBV20-1 and J usage is TRBJ2-1; the D gene is possibly TRBD2 (5 bases). The CDR3 is made up of 11 amino acids. Germline values: CDR1 DFQATT, CDR2 SNEGSKA (reference sequence). V lost 4 bases and J lost 7, with 8 bases in between. This chain's CDR3 is CSAIRTNEQFF. CDR3 bases: TGCAGTGCTATACGGACTAATGAGCAGTTCTTC.

This chain uses TRBV11-2 with TRBJ2-2; the match to TRBD2 covers 11 bases. The CDR3 contains 17 residues. Germline CDR1 is SGHAT and CDR2 is FQNNGV. With 3 bases clipped from V and 4 bases from J, the junction kept 7 bases outside the gene matches. CDR3 sequence reads: CASSLGPTSGSTGELFF. CDR3 bases: TGTGCCAGCAGCTTGGGACCAACTAGCGGGAGCACCGGGGAGCTGTTTTTT.

This chain uses TRBV4-1 with TRBJ1-6, with 9 bases matching TRBD1. The CDR3 is made up of 16 amino acids. V shed 3 bases, J shed 7 bases, and the junction held 7 bases outside the gene matches. CDR1 and CDR2 from the germline V gene are MGHRA and YSYEKL. CDR3 protein: CASSQLSGTGNSPLHF. The DNA for the CDR3 is TGCGCCAGCAGCCAGCTCTCTGGGACAGGGAATTCACCCCTCCACTTT.

In DNA form, the CDR3 reads TGTGCCAGCAGTTACTCTAGCGGGGCTACAAATGAGCAGTTCTTC. This sequence encodes CASSYSSGATNEQFF. The chain joins TRBV6-5 to TRBJ2-1; 8 bases match TRBD2. Germline values: CDR1 MNHEY, CDR2 SVGAGI. Germline trimming cut 0 bases from V and 7 bases from J; bases unmatched to any gene: 5. This CDR3 has 15 amino acids.